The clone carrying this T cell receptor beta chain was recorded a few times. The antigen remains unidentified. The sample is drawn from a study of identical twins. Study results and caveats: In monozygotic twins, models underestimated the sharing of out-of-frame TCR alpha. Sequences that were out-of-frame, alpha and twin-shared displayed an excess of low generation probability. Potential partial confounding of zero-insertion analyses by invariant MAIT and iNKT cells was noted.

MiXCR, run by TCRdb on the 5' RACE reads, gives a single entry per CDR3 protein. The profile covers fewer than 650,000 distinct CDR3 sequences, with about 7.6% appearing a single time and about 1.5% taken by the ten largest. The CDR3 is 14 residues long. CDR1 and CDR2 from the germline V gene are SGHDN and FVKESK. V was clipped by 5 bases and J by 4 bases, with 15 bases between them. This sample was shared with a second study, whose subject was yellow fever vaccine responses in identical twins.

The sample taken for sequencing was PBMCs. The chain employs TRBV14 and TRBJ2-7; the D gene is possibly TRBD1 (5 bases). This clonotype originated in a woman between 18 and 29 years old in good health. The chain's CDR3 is CASSGAGQIYEQYF. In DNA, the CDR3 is TGTGCCAGCAGCGGGGCAGGACAAATTTACGAGCAGTACTTC.